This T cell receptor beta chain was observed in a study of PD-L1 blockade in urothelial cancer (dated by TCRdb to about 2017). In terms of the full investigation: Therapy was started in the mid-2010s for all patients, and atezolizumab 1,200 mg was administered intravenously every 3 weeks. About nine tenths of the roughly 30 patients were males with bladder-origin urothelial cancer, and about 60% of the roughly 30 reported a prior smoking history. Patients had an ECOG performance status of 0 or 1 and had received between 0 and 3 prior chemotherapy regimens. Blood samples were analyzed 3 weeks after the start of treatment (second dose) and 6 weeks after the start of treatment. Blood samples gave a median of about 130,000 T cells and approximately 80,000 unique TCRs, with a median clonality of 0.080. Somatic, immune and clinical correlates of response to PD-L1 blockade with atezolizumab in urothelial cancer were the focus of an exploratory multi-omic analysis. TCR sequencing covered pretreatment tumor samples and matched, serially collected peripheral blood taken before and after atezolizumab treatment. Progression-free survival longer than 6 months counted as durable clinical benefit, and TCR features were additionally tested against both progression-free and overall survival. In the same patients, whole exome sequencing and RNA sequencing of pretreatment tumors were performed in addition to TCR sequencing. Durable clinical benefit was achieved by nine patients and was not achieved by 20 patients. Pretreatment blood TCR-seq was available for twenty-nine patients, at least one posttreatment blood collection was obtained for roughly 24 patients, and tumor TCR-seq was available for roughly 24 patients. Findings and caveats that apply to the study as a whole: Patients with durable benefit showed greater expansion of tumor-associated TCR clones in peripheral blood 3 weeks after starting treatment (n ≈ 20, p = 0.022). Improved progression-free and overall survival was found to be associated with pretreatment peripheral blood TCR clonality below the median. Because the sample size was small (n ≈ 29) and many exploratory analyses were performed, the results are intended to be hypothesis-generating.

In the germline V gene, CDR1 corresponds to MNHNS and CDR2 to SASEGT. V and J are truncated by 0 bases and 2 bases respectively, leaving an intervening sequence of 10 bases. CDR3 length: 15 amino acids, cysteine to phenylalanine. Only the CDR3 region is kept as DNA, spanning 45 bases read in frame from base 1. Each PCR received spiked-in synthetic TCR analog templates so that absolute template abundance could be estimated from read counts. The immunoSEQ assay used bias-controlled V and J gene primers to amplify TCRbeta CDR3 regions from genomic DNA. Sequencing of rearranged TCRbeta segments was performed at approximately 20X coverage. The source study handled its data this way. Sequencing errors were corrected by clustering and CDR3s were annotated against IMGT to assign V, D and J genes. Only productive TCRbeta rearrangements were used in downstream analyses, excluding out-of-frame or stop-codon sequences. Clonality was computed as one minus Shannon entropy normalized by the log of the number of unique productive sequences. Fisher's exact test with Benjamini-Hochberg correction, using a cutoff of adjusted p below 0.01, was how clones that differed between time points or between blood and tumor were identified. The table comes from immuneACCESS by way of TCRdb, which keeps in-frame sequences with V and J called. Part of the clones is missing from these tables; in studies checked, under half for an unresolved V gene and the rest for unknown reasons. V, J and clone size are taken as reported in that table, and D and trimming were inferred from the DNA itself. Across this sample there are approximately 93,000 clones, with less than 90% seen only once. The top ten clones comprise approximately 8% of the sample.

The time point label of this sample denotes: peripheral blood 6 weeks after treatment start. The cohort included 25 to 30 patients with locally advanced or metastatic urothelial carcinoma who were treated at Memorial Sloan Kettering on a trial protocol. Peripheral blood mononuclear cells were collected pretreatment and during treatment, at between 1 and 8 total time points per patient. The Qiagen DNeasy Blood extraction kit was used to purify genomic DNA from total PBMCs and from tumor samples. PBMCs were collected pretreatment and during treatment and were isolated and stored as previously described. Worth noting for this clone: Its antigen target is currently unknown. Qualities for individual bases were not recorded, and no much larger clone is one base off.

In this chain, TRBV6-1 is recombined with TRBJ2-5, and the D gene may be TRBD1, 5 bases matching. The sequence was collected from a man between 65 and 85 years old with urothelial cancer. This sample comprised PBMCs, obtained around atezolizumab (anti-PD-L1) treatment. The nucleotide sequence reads TGTGCCAGCAGTGAAGCAAGGGGCGTACAAGAGACCCAGTACTTC. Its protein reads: CASSEARGVQETQYF.